This TCR beta chain emerged from a study of blood T cells in healthy people across ages (dated by TCRdb to the mid-2010s). Concerning the study at large: In model experiments, template switching captured about one uniquely barcoded TCR beta cDNA molecule for every two T cells. To track age-related changes in TCR beta repertoire diversity, the study relied on deep sequencing normalized with unique cDNA molecular identifiers. The donors were split into four age groups: young (average about 16 years), middle-aged (roughly 40), aged (roughly 68) and long-lived (about 74). Donors of different ages were randomly distributed across sequencing lanes to avoid experimental bias. Using the same blood draw, the study looked at two additional independent replicas of 1 million unique cDNA reads for two donors, one aged 18 to 30 and the other aged 80 or older. Findings and caveats that apply to the study as a whole: Conclusive comparison of naive and antigen-experienced compartments was prevented by the profiling of bulk unsorted PBMCs. Estimates of total diversity from one million sequenced T cells were regarded as lower bounds and underestimates. Observed TCR beta diversity per million T cells fell roughly linearly with age, and a significant reduction was already apparent by age around 44. Observed TCR beta diversity correlated strongly with the percentage of naive T cells measured by flow cytometry. Donor CMV infection status was unknown, potentially confounding age-related changes in expanded clonotypes. The long-lived group showed more naive CD4+ T cells, fewer expanded clones and increased TCR diversity than the aged group, suggesting age selection.

The donors were 40 or so Caucasian individuals from Russia, aged 6 to 90 years, who were systemically healthy. About 10 milliliters of peripheral blood were collected from each donor into EDTA-treated Vacutainer tubes. Ficoll-Paque density-gradient centrifugation was used to isolate PBMCs, with at least 7 million per sample. Trizol reagent was used to extract total RNA from PBMCs, with at least 5.5 micrograms per sample. The percentages of naive CD45RAhigh/CD27high T cells were determined by flow cytometry on a PBMC aliquot from every donor. In its sample, this clonotype was seen once. The clone's antigen remains unknown. Base qualities are not at hand, and no much larger clone is one base apart. The library came from 5' RACE. Reads for this sample came from an Illumina HiSeq 2500. A second PCR of about 6 to 11 cycles was performed with a sample-barcoded 5' primer and a J-beta primer mix. A template-switch 5' adaptor carrying 12 random nucleotides introduced a unique molecular identifier onto each TCR beta cDNA molecule. Each sample yielded at least 3 million CDR3-containing paired-end reads. First-strand cDNA synthesis was performed from all RNA using the Mint cDNA synthesis kit, with priming by a TRBC-specific oligonucleotide. All cDNA was treated with uracil-DNA glycosylase and then went through a first 18-cycle PCR with the universal primers M1SS and BC2_uni_R. The study's processing was this. Each sample was normalized by randomly selecting 1 million high-quality reads, each carrying a distinct molecular identifier. Instead of being binned into consensus sequences, reads with shared molecular identifiers were discarded. MiTCR, with a Q25 quality threshold and the strictest error-elimination algorithm, was used for CDR3 identification, clonotype clustering and error correction. A nonparametric unseen species model with Euler transformation was used to estimate lower-bound total TCR beta diversity. TCRdb trimmed public reads at Q25 via fastp, called clones via MiXCR and kept in-frame beta chains. Each CDR3 protein appears once, grouped with its most common genes and DNA. Clone size and V and J calls follow TCRdb, not the original study. The sample data list over 1,500,000 distinct CDR3 sequences, and 49% of these were observed just once. The top ten hold around 2.1% of the sample.

Cut back by 6 bases and 3 bases, the V and J ends lie 19 bases apart. From its cysteine to its phenylalanine, the CDR3 spans 16 amino acids. Here the CDR3 DNA is all that survives: 48 bases in frame from base 1. CDR1 and CDR2 (KGHSH, LQKENI) derive from the germline V gene. This clonotype originated in a woman aged 40-49 years in good health. The sample consisted of blood. This chain is built from TRBV18 and TRBJ2-3; the D gene is perhaps TRBD1, from 5 matching bases. The CDR3 region: CASSLSQGSSTDTQYF. The DNA reads TGTGCCAGCTCTCTCTCCCAGGGAAGTAGTACAGATACGCAGTATTTT.